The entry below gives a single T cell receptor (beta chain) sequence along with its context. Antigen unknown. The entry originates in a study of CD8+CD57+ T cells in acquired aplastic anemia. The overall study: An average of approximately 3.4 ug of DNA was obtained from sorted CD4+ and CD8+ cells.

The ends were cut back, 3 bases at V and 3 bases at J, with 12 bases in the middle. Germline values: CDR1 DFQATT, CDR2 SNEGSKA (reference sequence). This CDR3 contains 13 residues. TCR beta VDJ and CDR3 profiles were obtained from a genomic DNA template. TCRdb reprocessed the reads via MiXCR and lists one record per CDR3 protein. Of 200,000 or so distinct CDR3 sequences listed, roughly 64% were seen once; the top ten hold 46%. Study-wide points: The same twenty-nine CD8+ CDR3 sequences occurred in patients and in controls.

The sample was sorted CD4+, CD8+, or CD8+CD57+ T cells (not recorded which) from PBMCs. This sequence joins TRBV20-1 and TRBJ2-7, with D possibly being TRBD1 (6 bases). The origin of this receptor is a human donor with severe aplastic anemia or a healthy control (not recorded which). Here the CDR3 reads CSARTGALYEQYF. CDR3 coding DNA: TGCAGTGCTAGGACAGGAGCCCTCTACGAGCAGTACTTC.